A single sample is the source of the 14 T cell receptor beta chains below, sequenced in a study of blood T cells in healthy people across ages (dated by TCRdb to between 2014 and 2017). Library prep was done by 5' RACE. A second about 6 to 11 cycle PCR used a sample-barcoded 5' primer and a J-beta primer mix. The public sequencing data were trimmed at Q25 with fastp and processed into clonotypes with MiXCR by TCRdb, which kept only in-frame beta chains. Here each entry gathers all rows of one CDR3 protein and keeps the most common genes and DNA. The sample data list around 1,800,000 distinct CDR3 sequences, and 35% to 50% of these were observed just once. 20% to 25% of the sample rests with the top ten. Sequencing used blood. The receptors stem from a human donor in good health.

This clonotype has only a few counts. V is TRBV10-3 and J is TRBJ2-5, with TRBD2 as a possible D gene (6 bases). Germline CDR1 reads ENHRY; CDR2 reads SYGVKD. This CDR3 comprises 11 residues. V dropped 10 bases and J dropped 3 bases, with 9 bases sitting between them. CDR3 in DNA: TGTGCCACCTTAGCGGAAGAGACCCAGTACTTC. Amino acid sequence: CATLAEETQYF.

CDR3 region: CASSRDRVWETQYF. The CDR3 nucleotides are TGTGCCAGCAGCCGAGACAGGGTGTGGGAGACCCAGTACTTC. J is TRBJ2-5 and V is TRBV14; 7 nucleotides align to TRBD1. V gave up 4 bases and J gave up 5 bases; unmatched junction bases: 7. The germline CDR1 and CDR2 sequences are SGHDN and FVKESK. The CDR3 contains 14 residues.

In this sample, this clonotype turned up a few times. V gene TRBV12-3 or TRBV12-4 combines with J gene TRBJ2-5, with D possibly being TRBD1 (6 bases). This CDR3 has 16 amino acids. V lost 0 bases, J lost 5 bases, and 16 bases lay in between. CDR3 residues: CASSLAGNQGRETQYF. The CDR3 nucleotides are TGTGCCAGCAGTTTAGCGGGGAACCAGGGGCGCGAGACCCAGTACTTC.

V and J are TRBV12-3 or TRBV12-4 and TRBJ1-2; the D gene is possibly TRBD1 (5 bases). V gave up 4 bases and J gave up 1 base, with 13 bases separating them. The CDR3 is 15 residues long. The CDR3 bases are TGTGCCAGCAGTTCACCAGGGAGGGATAACTATGGCTACACCTTC. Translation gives CASSSPGRDNYGYTF.

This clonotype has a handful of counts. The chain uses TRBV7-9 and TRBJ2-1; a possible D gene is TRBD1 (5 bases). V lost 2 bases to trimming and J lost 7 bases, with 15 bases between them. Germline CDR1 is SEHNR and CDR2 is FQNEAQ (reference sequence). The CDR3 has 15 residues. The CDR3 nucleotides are TGTGCCAGCAGCTTACAGGGTGGAGTTCAAAATGAGCAGTTCTTC. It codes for CASSLQGGVQNEQFF.

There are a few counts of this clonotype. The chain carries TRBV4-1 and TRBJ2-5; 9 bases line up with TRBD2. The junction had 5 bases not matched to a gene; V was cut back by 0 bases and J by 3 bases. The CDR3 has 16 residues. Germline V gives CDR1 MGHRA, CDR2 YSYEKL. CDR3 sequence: CASSQDSPSGEETQYF. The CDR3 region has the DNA TGCGCCAGCAGCCAAGATAGCCCTAGCGGGGAAGAGACCCAGTACTTC.

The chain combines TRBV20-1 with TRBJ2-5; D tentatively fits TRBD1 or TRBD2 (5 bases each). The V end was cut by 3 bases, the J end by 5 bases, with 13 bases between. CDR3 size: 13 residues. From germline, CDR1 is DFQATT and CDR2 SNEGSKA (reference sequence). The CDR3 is CSASRDDRETQYF. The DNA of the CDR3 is TGCAGTGCTAGTAGGGACGATAGGGAGACCCAGTACTTC.

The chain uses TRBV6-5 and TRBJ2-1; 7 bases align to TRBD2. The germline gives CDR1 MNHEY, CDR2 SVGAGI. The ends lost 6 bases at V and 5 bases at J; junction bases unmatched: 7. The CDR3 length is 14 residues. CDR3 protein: CASRDRDYHNEQFF. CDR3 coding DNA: TGTGCCAGCAGGGACCGGGACTACCACAATGAGCAGTTCTTC.

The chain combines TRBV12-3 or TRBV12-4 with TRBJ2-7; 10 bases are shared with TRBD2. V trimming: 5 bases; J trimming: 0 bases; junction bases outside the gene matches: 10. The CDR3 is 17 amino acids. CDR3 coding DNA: TGTGCCAGCAGTGGGATTAGCGGGGGGACCCACTCCTACGAGCAGTACTTC. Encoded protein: CASSGISGGTHSYEQYF.

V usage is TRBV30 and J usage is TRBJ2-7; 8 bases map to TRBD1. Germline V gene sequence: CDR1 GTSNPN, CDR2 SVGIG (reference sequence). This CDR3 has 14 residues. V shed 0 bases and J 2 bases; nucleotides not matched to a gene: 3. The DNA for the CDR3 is TGTGCCTGGAGTGTTGAACAGGGGGCCTACGAGCAGTACTTC. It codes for CAWSVEQGAYEQYF.

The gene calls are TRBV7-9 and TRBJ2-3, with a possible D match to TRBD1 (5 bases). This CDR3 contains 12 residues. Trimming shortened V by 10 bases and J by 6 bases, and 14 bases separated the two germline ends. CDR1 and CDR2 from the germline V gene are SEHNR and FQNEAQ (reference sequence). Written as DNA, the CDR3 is TGTGCCAACTCACTTTCAGGGGATACGCAGTATTTT. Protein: CANSLSGDTQYF.

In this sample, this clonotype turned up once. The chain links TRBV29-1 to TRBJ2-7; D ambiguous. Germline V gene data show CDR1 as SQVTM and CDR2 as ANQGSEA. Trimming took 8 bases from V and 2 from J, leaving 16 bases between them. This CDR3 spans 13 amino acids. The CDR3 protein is CSRRLILTYEQYF. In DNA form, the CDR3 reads TGCAGCAGACGGCTAATATTAACCTACGAGCAGTACTTC.

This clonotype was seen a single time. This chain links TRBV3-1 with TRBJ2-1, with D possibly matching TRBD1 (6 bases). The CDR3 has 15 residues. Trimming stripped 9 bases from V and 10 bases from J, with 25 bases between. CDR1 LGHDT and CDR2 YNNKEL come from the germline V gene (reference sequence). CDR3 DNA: TGTGCCAGTACCCGTTGGGCCAGGGGCTCTTCGGAGCAGTTCTTC. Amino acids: CASTRWARGSSEQFF.

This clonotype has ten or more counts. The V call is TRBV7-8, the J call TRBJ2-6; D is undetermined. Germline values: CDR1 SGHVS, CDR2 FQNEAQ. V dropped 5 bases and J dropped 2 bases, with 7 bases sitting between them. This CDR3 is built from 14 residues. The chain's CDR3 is CASSRRAGANVLTF. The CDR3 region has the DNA TGTGCCAGCAGCCGGCGAGCTGGGGCCAACGTCCTGACTTTC. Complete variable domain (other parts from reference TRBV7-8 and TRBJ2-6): GAGVSQSPRYKVAKRGQDVALRCDPISGHVSLFWYQQALGQGPEFLTYFQNEAQLDKSGLPSDRFFAERPEGSVSTLKIQRTQQEDSAVYLCASSRRAGANVLTFGAGSRLTVL.